Shown below are 6 T cell receptor beta chains from a single sample sequenced in a study of T-cell reconstitution after alpha-beta-depleted transplantation in children. Library preparation (for TCRbeta) was performed with unique molecular identifiers. One entry per CDR3 protein, called by TCRdb with MiXCR from the PCR reads. This repertoire shows more than 200,000 distinct CDR3 sequences, 20% to 30% found once; its top ten account for more than 2%. The starting material was PBMCs, obtained before TCRalphabeta/CD19-depleted stem cell transplant. The receptor source for this set is a girl aged 2 to 9 with Fanconi anemia, due to receive a stem cell transplant.

The J gene is TRBJ2-7, the V gene TRBV20-1; TRBD1 agrees at 8 bases. J gave up 2 bases and V 6 bases, and 6 bases lay outside the gene matches. CDR3 length: 13 residues. Germline V gene sequence: CDR1 DFQATT, CDR2 SNEGSKA (reference sequence). The CDR3 DNA reads as TGCAGTGCGACCTTACAGGGGGCCTACGAGCAGTACTTC. Its protein is CSATLQGAYEQYF.

This clonotype was detected ten times or more. The J gene is TRBJ2-1, the V gene TRBV12-3 or TRBV12-4; no reliable D call. This CDR3 region has 13 residues. The germline V and J ends were trimmed by 6 bases and 7 bases, with 13 bases remaining between them. CDR3 DNA sequence: TGTGCCAGCAGGGACCCTCAAAGTAATGAGCAGTTCTTC. This sequence encodes CASRDPQSNEQFF.

The V gene is TRBV29-1, the J gene TRBJ2-3; TRBD1 agrees at 9 bases. V shed 6 bases, J shed 2 bases, and the junction held 3 bases outside the gene matches. Germline CDR1 reads SQVTM; CDR2 reads ANQGSEA. The CDR3 length is 13 residues. CDR3 sequence: CSVRQGVTDTQYF. As DNA, the CDR3 is TGCAGCGTAAGACAGGGGGTCACAGATACGCAGTATTTT.

This clonotype was counted at least ten times. This chain links TRBV28 with TRBJ2-1; 10 nucleotides match TRBD2. Trimming removed 7 bases from V and 9 bases from J; junction bases left unmatched: 12. The V gene's germline CDR1 is MDHEN and CDR2 SYDVKM. This CDR3 contains 15 residues. CDR3 DNA: TGTGCCAGCATTCACGGAGCGGGAGGGCTGACTGAGCAGTTCTTC. Residues: CASIHGAGGLTEQFF.

This clonotype came up many times. The chain recombines TRBV9 with TRBJ2-7; tentative D call: TRBD1 (5 bases). V lost 4 bases to trimming and J lost 2 bases, with 13 bases between them. Germline V gene data show CDR1 as SGDLS and CDR2 as YYNGEE. This CDR3 spans 14 amino acids. CDR3 sequence reads: CASSPPNRPYEQYF. In nucleotides, the CDR3 is TGTGCCAGCAGCCCCCCGAACAGGCCCTACGAGCAGTACTTC.

This clonotype was recorded at least ten times. The V and J genes are TRBV28 and TRBJ1-1; D is unresolved. Germline V gene lookup returns CDR1 MDHEN and CDR2 SYDVKM. The V end was cut by 9 bases, the J end by 4 bases, with 9 bases between. There are 11 residues in the CDR3. The DNA for the CDR3 is TGTGCCAGACCTGAGGGCACTGAAGCTTTCTTT. Its translation: CARPEGTEAFF.